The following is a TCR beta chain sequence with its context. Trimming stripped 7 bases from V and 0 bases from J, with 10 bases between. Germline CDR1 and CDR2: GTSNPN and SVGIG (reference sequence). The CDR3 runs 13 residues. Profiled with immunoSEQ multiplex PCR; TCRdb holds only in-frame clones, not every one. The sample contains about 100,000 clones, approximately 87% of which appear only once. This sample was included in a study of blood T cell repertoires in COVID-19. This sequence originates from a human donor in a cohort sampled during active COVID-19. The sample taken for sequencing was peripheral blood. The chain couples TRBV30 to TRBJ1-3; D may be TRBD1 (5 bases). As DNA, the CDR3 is TGTGCCTTTGCGGGGGACTCTGGAAACACCATATATTTT. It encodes CAFAGDSGNTIYF. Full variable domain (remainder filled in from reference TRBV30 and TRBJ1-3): SQTIHQWPATLVQPVGSPLSLECTVEGTSNPNLYWYRQAAGRGLQLLFYSVGIGQISSEVPQNLSASRPQDRQFILSSKKLLLSDSGFYLCAFAGDSGNTIYFGEGSWLTVV.